Below are 17 T cell receptor beta chains sequenced from a single sample in a study of monozygotic twins with cystic fibrosis. The repertoire was sequenced with immunoSEQ multiplex PCR; TCRdb's copy has only in-frame clones and lacks some. This sample carries 950 to 1,200 clones, 80% to 95% of them seen once, and the ten largest clones take less than 3.5%. Sample: blood. The source is a boy aged 5-17 years with cystic fibrosis.

This chain joins TRBV4-3 and TRBJ2-1; D may be TRBD1 (6 bases). V was shortened by 4 bases and J by 3 bases, with 13 bases between the two germline ends. Germline-derived CDR1 and CDR2 are LGHNA and YSLEER. The CDR3 spans 15 residues. The CDR3 protein is CASSLGADVYNEQFF. The CDR3, as DNA: TGCGCCAGCAGCCTGGGGGCCGACGTCTACAATGAGCAGTTCTTC.

The genes are TRBV7-2 and TRBJ2-2; D unclear. CDR1 and CDR2 from the germline V gene are SGHTA and FQGNSA. V lost 5 bases and J lost 5, with 6 bases in between. This CDR3 spans 12 amino acids. CDR3 sequence (DNA): TGTGCCAGCAGCCTCGGGACCGGGGAGCTGTTTTTT. Protein: CASSLGTGELFF.

The CDR3 is CAISERTGTGAREQYF. The CDR3 DNA is TGTGCCATCAGTGAGCGTACCGGGACAGGGGCGCGCGAGCAGTACTTC. The genes are TRBV10-3 and TRBJ2-7, with 10 bases that match TRBD1. There are 16 residues in the CDR3. Germline assignment: CDR1 ENHRY and CDR2 SYGVKD. V dropped 2 bases and J dropped 6; count of bases not matched to a gene: 10.

V usage is TRBV2 and J usage is TRBJ2-1; 9 bases line up with TRBD1. The CDR3 totals 13 residues. In germline, CDR1 is SNHLY, CDR2 FYNNEI. Trimming cost V 4 bases and J 7 bases; bases outside gene matches: 2. CDR3: CASSGDRVNEQFF. The CDR3 DNA follows: TGTGCCAGCAGTGGGGACAGGGTTAATGAGCAGTTCTTC.

The chain joins TRBV7-2 to TRBJ2-3; 12 bases line up with TRBD2. From germline, CDR1 is SGHTA and CDR2 FQGNSA. This CDR3 comprises 19 residues. After removal of 2 bases from V and 4 bases from J, the junction contained 13 bases not matched to a gene. CDR3 in DNA: TGTGCCAGCAGCTTAATCCCTAGCGGGAGGGCCGGGTGGTCAGATACGCAGTATTTT. Residues: CASSLIPSGRAGWSDTQYF.

The chain combines TRBV10-2 with TRBJ2-7; weak D call: TRBD1 (6 bases). Germline V gives CDR1 WSHSY, CDR2 SAAADI. The CDR3 is made up of 15 amino acids. V lost 8 bases and J 2 bases, leaving 19 bases between the germline ends. The CDR3 nucleotides read TGCGCCAGCCTAGCCGCGGACAGCTTCGCCTACGAGCAGTACTTC. It encodes CASLAADSFAYEQYF.

CDR3 sequence reads: CASSPNRNEKLFF. The DNA of the CDR3 is TGTGCCAGCAGCCCCAACAGGAATGAAAAACTGTTTTTT. The genes are TRBV7-3 and TRBJ1-4; tentatively, D is TRBD1 (5 bases). The CDR3 covers 13 residues. Germline V gives CDR1 SGHTA, CDR2 FQGTGA. Trimming took off 5 bases at V and 5 bases at J, with 9 bases between the two ends. Full variable domain (remainder filled in from reference TRBV7-3 and TRBJ1-4): GAGVSQTPSNKVTEKGKYVELRCDPISGHTALYWYRQSLGQGPEFLIYFQGTGAADDSGLPNDRFFAVRPEGSVSTLKIQRTERGDSAVYLCASSPNRNEKLFFGSGTQLSVL.

V is TRBV28 and J is TRBJ1-5; weak D call: TRBD1 (6 bases). The V and J ends lost 7 bases and 9 bases respectively, with 16 bases between them. Germline V gives CDR1 MDHEN, CDR2 SYDVKM. This CDR3 is built from 13 residues. CDR3 nucleotides: TGTGCCAGCACTCCTGACAGGCTTCGGCCCCAGCATTTT. Translating gives CASTPDRLRPQHF.

This clone was seen a single time. This CDR3 reads CASSLGRTGGASGEKLFF. In DNA form, the CDR3 reads TGCGCCAGCAGCTTGGGCCGTACAGGGGGCGCGTCTGGTGAAAAACTGTTTTTT. The chain has TRBV5-1 and TRBJ1-4; 9 bases align to TRBD1. The CDR3 sequence is 18 residues long. Trimming at V came to 0 bases and at J to 7 bases, leaving 13 bases not matched to a gene. Germline loops: CDR1 SGHRS, CDR2 YFSETQ.

V usage is TRBV9 and J usage is TRBJ2-7; D is perhaps TRBD2 (6 bases). The V and J ends lost 0 bases and 3 bases respectively, with 10 bases between them. This CDR3 spans 14 amino acids. Per the germline V gene, CDR1 is SGDLS and CDR2 is YYNGEE. The CDR3 region has the DNA TGTGCCAGCAGCGTAGGTGGAGGGGTCTACGAGCAGTACTTC. Its protein is CASSVGGGVYEQYF.

The rearrangement joins TRBV7-2 to TRBJ2-2; the D is unclear. The V end was cut by 5 bases, the J end by 0 bases, with 7 bases between. The V gene's germline CDR1 is SGHTA and CDR2 FQGNSA. The CDR3 runs to 14 residues. The CDR3: CASSLLPNTGELFF. CDR3 coding DNA: TGTGCCAGCAGCCTTCTCCCGAACACCGGGGAGCTGTTTTTT.

The rearrangement uses TRBV28 and TRBJ1-2; 8 bases map to TRBD1. The germline CDR1 and CDR2 sequences are MDHEN and SYDVKM. V was pared by 6 bases and J by 3 bases, with 3 bases of the junction left unmatched. This CDR3 comprises 13 residues. The CDR3 reads CASRIQGDYGYTF. The CDR3 bases are TGTGCCAGCAGGATACAGGGGGACTATGGCTACACCTTC.

The chain carries TRBV19 and TRBJ1-5; tentatively, D is TRBD1 (5 bases). The V gene's germline CDR1 is LNHDA and CDR2 SQIVND (reference sequence). The germline V and J ends were trimmed by 5 bases and 7 bases, with 18 bases remaining between them. The CDR3 is 15 amino acids. CDR3 in amino acids: CASSLGVPGPQPQHF. CDR3 DNA sequence: TGTGCCAGTAGTTTGGGGGTCCCTGGACCACAGCCCCAGCATTTT.

This chain connects TRBV2 to TRBJ1-2; TRBD1 is a possible D gene (6 bases). V was clipped by 6 bases and J by 4 bases, with 18 bases between them. Per the germline V gene, CDR1 is SNHLY and CDR2 is FYNNEI. This CDR3 region has 15 residues. The CDR3 reads CASRTGTLALYGYTF. DNA for the CDR3: TGTGCCAGCAGAACCGGGACACTGGCACTCTATGGCTACACCTTC.

The V and J genes are TRBV18 and TRBJ2-5, with a possible D match to TRBD1 (6 bases). Trimming removed 2 bases at V and 1 base at J, with 11 bases between. The CDR3 has 15 residues. Germline loops: CDR1 KGHSH, CDR2 LQKENI. The CDR3 DNA is TGTGCCAGCTCACCAACAGGGATAAGCCAAGAGACCCAGTACTTC. Amino acids: CASSPTGISQETQYF.

The chain recombines TRBV5-6 with TRBJ2-7; 11 nucleotides match TRBD2. The germline gives CDR1 SGHDT, CDR2 YYEEEE. The CDR3 has 14 amino acids. V lost 0 bases to trimming and J lost 5 bases; unmatched junction nucleotides: 1. The DNA of the CDR3 is TGTGCCAGCAGCTTGGGACTAGCGGGGCACGAGCAGTACTTC. This translates into CASSLGLAGHEQYF. Using reference TRBV5-6 and TRBJ2-7 for the parts outside the CDR3, the full variable domain is DAGVTQSPTHLIKTRGQQVTLRCSPKSGHDTVSWYQQALGQGPQFIFQYYEEEERQRGNFPDRFSGHQFPNYSSELNVNALLLGDSALYLCASSLGLAGHEQYFGPGTRLTVT.

The V and J genes are TRBV5-5 and TRBJ1-2; 10 positions match TRBD1. This CDR3 is built from 15 residues. Trimming removed 4 bases from V and 2 bases from J; junction bases left unmatched: 5. The germline gives CDR1 SGHKS, CDR2 YYEKEE (reference sequence). CDR3 in DNA: TGTGCCAGCAGCCGACAGGGGGCAGGAAACTATGGCTACACCTTC. Residues: CASSRQGAGNYGYTF.